Following are 28 T cell receptor beta chains from one sample sequenced in a study of T cell repertoires in ileal Crohn's disease. Sequenced by immunoSEQ multiplex PCR; TCRdb stores in-frame clones only, minus some. The profile shows around 15,000 clones, 92% of them singletons. This sample's time point: inflamed ileum from the surgical specimen. Sample: ileal tissue. These receptors came from an adult with Crohn's disease.

The count of this clone is one. The chain employs TRBV11-2 and TRBJ1-3; possibly TRBD1 for D (5 bases). V lost 5 bases to trimming and J lost 3 bases, with 11 bases between them. The CDR3 length is 14 residues. Germline V gene sequence: CDR1 SGHAT, CDR2 FQNNGV. The CDR3 coding sequence is TGTGCCAGCAGCCCCGACAGTTATGGAAACACCATATATTTT. Residues: CASSPDSYGNTIYF.

The chain carries TRBV10-3 and TRBJ2-2; tentatively, D is TRBD2 (5 bases). Germline CDR1 reads ENHRY; CDR2 reads SYGVKD. This CDR3 spans 17 amino acids. Trimming removed 0 bases from V and 1 base from J, with 12 bases in between. The CDR3 loop reads CAISESWSGVNTGELFF. CDR3 bases: TGTGCCATCAGTGAGTCGTGGAGCGGTGTGAACACCGGGGAGCTGTTTTTT.

This clone occurred once. The chain carries TRBV4-1 and TRBJ2-7, with TRBD2 matching 11 bases. Germline V CDR1 and CDR2: MGHRA, YSYEKL. The junction had 10 bases not matched to a gene; V was cut back by 1 base and J by 5 bases. CDR3 size: 17 residues. The CDR3 loop is CASSQGVAGGPRDEQYF. The CDR3 nucleotides are TGCGCCAGCAGCCAAGGGGTAGCGGGGGGGCCGAGGGACGAGCAGTACTTC.

This clone was seen only a few times. J is TRBJ1-1 and V is TRBV10-2, with a tentative D call TRBD1 (5 bases). Trimming took 5 bases from V and 7 from J, leaving 23 bases between them. Germline loops: CDR1 WSHSY, CDR2 SAAADI. This CDR3 contains 16 residues. DNA for the CDR3: TGCGCCAGCAGTAGAAGCCCCGAGGGGCTAACAGGTGAAGCTTTCTTT. Amino acid sequence: CASSRSPEGLTGEAFF.

The chain has TRBV7-6 and TRBJ1-1; weak D call: TRBD1 (6 bases). The germline CDR1 and CDR2 sequences are SGHVS and FNYEAQ. The V and J ends lost 3 bases and 1 base respectively, with 6 bases between them. The CDR3 totals 13 residues. CDR3 amino acids: CASSLTGNTEAFF. CDR3 DNA: TGTGCCAGCAGCTTGACAGGGAACACTGAAGCTTTCTTT.

The chain couples TRBV15 to TRBJ1-2; D possibly corresponds to TRBD1 (6 bases). Trimming took off 3 bases at V and 4 bases at J, with 12 bases between the two ends. Germline loops: CDR1 LNHNV, CDR2 YYDKDF (reference sequence). This CDR3 region has 14 residues. CDR3 amino acids: CATSRDVGGYGYTF. The CDR3 DNA follows: TGTGCCACCAGCAGGGACGTAGGGGGCTATGGCTACACCTTC.

CDR3 residues: CASSFRPGTGGLAGDYEQYF. The CDR3 DNA sequence: TGTGCCAGTAGTTTCCGCCCCGGGACAGGTGGACTAGCGGGGGACTACGAGCAGTACTTC. V and J are TRBV19 and TRBJ2-7; TRBD2 aligns across 13 bases. In germline, CDR1 is LNHDA, CDR2 SQIVND (reference sequence). This CDR3 is built from 20 residues. V dropped 5 bases and J dropped 3; count of bases not matched to a gene: 19.

V usage is TRBV7-2 and J usage is TRBJ2-3, with unresolved D. The V end lost 3 bases, the J end lost 0 bases, and 7 bases lay between the germline ends. Germline V gives CDR1 SGHTA, CDR2 FQGNSA. The CDR3 spans 14 residues. The CDR3 spells CASSFYTSTDTQYF. CDR3 bases: TGTGCCAGCAGCTTCTATACTAGCACAGATACGCAGTATTTT.

The genes are TRBV5-1 and TRBJ2-5; 8 bases fit TRBD1. V trimming: 5 bases; J trimming: 3 bases; junction bases outside the gene matches: 6. Germline V gives CDR1 SGHRS, CDR2 YFSETQ. The CDR3 runs 14 residues. CDR3 region: CASSRGTGEETQYF. In DNA, the CDR3 is TGCGCCAGCAGTAGGGGGACAGGAGAAGAGACCCAGTACTTC. Drawing the rest from reference TRBV5-1 and TRBJ2-5, the complete variable domain is KAGVTQTPRYLIKTRGQQVTLSCSPISGHRSVSWYQQTPGQGLQFLFEYFSETQRNKGNFPGRFSGRQFSNSRSEMNVSTLELGDSALYLCASSRGTGEETQYFGPGTRLLVL.

The gene calls are TRBV7-2 and TRBJ1-1; D perhaps matches TRBD1 (5 bases). There are 13 residues in the CDR3. CDR1 is SGHTA, CDR2 FQGNSA, per germline. V was shortened by 1 base and J by 5 bases, with 8 bases between the two germline ends. The CDR3: CASSLGTLTEAFF. The CDR3 DNA is TGTGCCAGCAGCTTAGGGACACTAACTGAAGCTTTCTTT.

This clone appeared a single time. The rearrangement uses TRBV19 and TRBJ2-5; 8 positions agree with TRBD1. This CDR3 region has 13 residues. Germline V gives CDR1 LNHDA, CDR2 SQIVND (reference sequence). The J segment lost 3 bases and the V segment lost 8 bases, leaving 5 bases of the junction unmatched. The DNA for the CDR3 is TGTGCCAGTTCCAGGGGGCGGGAAGAGACCCAGTACTTC. Translated: CASSRGREETQYF.

A remark on this clone: A junction end diverges from the germline sequence, so it may reflect a read error. CDR3 nucleotides: TGTGCCAGCAGTCAAGCATTCACCGGGGAGCTGTTTTTT. Protein sequence: CASSQAFTGELFF. This rearrangement joins TRBV2 to TRBJ2-2; no definite D call. The CDR3 has 13 amino acids. Per the germline V gene, CDR1 is SNHLY and CDR2 is FYNNEI.

V is TRBV29-1 and J is TRBJ1-5; D is unclear. Germline CDR1 reads SQVTM; CDR2 reads ANQGSEA. V lost 5 bases to trimming and J lost 4 bases, with 3 bases between them. The CDR3 contains 10 residues. This CDR3 reads CSVKNQPQHF. In nucleotides, the CDR3 is TGCAGCGTTAAGAATCAGCCCCAGCATTTT.

The chain recombines TRBV10-1 with TRBJ1-3; D is possibly TRBD1 (5 bases). Trimming left V 2 bases short and J 2 bases short, with 7 bases between. This CDR3 spans 14 amino acids. Germline V gene lookup returns CDR1 WNHNN and CDR2 SYGVQD (reference sequence). The CDR3 protein is CASSEEGAGNTIYF. The CDR3 nucleotides are TGCGCCAGCAGTGAGGAAGGGGCTGGAAACACCATATATTTT.

This chain connects TRBV5-1 to TRBJ2-3; D unclear. CDR1 is SGHRS, CDR2 YFSETQ, per germline. Trimming cost V 0 bases and J 2 bases, with 7 bases left between them. CDR3 length: 14 residues. CDR3 nucleotide sequence: TGCGCCAGCAGCTTGGGTCAGGTCACAGATACGCAGTATTTT. Encoded protein: CASSLGQVTDTQYF.

The chain has TRBV4-1 and TRBJ1-2; D gene ambiguous. The CDR3 is 16 residues long. CDR1 and CDR2 from the germline V gene are MGHRA and YSYEKL. The V and J ends lost 4 bases and 0 bases respectively, with 15 bases between them. DNA of the CDR3: TGCGCCAGCAGCCGTCAGCACCCAGGAGCTAACTATGGCTACACCTTC. It specifies CASSRQHPGANYGYTF.

The chain employs TRBV6-5 and TRBJ1-5, with unresolved D. Trimming pared 4 bases from V and 3 bases from J, leaving 10 bases between. This CDR3 has 14 amino acids. CDR1 MNHEY and CDR2 SVGAGI come from the germline V gene. This chain's CDR3 is CASSLGQANQPQHF. The CDR3 region has the DNA TGTGCCAGCAGTTTAGGGCAGGCCAATCAGCCCCAGCATTTT.

The chain is built from TRBV6-1 and TRBJ2-1; perhaps TRBD1 as D (5 bases). Trimming took off 1 base at V and 8 bases at J, with 15 bases between the two ends. The germline V gene encodes CDR1 MNHNS and CDR2 SASEGT. This CDR3 has 15 amino acids. In DNA, the CDR3 is TGTGCCAGCAGTGAAGAAGACAGCTCTAGGGATGAGCAGTTCTTC. Protein product: CASSEEDSSRDEQFF.

The J gene is TRBJ1-1, the V gene TRBV4-1; no clear D. V lost 1 base and J 0 bases, leaving 9 bases between the germline ends. This CDR3 comprises 15 residues. The V gene's germline CDR1 is MGHRA and CDR2 YSYEKL. The chain's CDR3 is CASSQVTLMNTEAFF. The CDR3 nucleotides are TGCGCCAGCAGCCAAGTAACCCTAATGAACACTGAAGCTTTCTTT.

V and J are TRBV7-9 and TRBJ1-4; 10 bases fit TRBD1. J lost 6 bases, V lost 5 bases, and 6 bases had no gene match. CDR1 SEHNR and CDR2 FQNEAQ come from the germline V gene (reference sequence). CDR3 size: 15 residues. CDR3 coding DNA: TGTGCCAGCAGCCCCGGGACAGGGGTTGATGAAAAACTGTTTTTT. Protein product: CASSPGTGVDEKLFF. The whole variable domain, filled in from reference TRBV7-9 and TRBJ1-4, reads DTGVSQNPRHKITKRGQNVTFRCDPISEHNRLYWYRQTLGQGPEFLTYFQNEAQLEKSRLLSDRFSAERPKGSFSTLEIQRTEQGDSAMYLCASSPGTGVDEKLFFGSGTQLSVL.

The chain recombines TRBV18 with TRBJ1-2; perhaps TRBD1 as D (5 bases). V shed 3 bases and J shed 1 base, with 9 bases lying between them. Per the germline V gene, CDR1 is KGHSH and CDR2 is LQKENI. CDR3 length equals 14 residues. The CDR3 DNA is TGTGCCAGCTCACCGGGGGAAGTTAACTATGGCTACACCTTC. Its translation is CASSPGEVNYGYTF.

J is TRBJ2-5 and V is TRBV5-6; no definite D call. V lost 0 bases and J 2 bases, leaving 14 bases between the germline ends. Germline V gives CDR1 SGHDT, CDR2 YYEEEE. CDR3 length equals 16 residues. The CDR3: CASSLDGKATQETQYF. The CDR3 nucleotides read TGTGCCAGCAGCTTGGATGGAAAGGCCACACAAGAGACCCAGTACTTC. The full variable domain, with the rest looked up from reference TRBV5-6 and TRBJ2-5, is DAGVTQSPTHLIKTRGQQVTLRCSPKSGHDTVSWYQQALGQGPQFIFQYYEEEERQRGNFPDRFSGHQFPNYSSELNVNALLLGDSALYLCASSLDGKATQETQYFGPGTRLLVL.

V usage is TRBV7-2 and J usage is TRBJ2-7; TRBD2 agrees at 11 bases. The trim removed 5 bases at V and 3 bases at J, leaving 9 bases unmatched. The CDR3 length is 16 residues. Per germline, CDR1 SGHTA and CDR2 FQGNSA. The CDR3 region is CASSPRASGRNYEQYF. CDR3 DNA sequence: TGTGCCAGCAGCCCGCGAGCTAGCGGGAGGAACTACGAGCAGTACTTC.

The gene calls are TRBV5-4 and TRBJ2-1; D tentatively reads TRBD1 or TRBD2 (6 bases each). The V end lost 5 bases, the J end lost 0 bases, and 12 bases lay between the germline ends. The V gene's germline CDR1 is SGHNT and CDR2 YYREEE (reference sequence). The CDR3 contains 15 residues. The CDR3 DNA follows: TGTGCCAGCAGAGGGGGACTGCCCTCCTACAATGAGCAGTTCTTC. This codes for CASRGGLPSYNEQFF.

This chain links TRBV4-1 with TRBJ2-3; D call uncertain. The CDR3 spans 15 residues. The V gene's germline CDR1 is MGHRA and CDR2 YSYEKL. Trimming cost V 4 bases and J 2 bases, with 13 bases left between them. The CDR3 here is CASSLTLAYTDTQYF. In DNA, the CDR3 is TGCGCCAGCAGCCTGACGTTGGCTTACACAGATACGCAGTATTTT.

The chain carries TRBV18 and TRBJ1-3, with D hard to call. This CDR3 is 16 amino acids long. The germline gives CDR1 KGHSH, CDR2 LQKENI. V was shortened by 3 bases and J by 0 bases, with 12 bases between the two germline ends. Here the CDR3 reads CASSPQTDFSGNTIYF. CDR3 coding DNA: TGTGCCAGCTCACCCCAGACCGACTTCTCTGGAAACACCATATATTTT.

The V gene is TRBV7-2, the J gene TRBJ2-3, with 15 bases fitting TRBD2. The CDR3 has 15 amino acids. The ends lost 5 bases at V and 4 bases at J; junction bases unmatched: 1. The V gene's germline CDR1 is SGHTA and CDR2 FQGNSA. The CDR3 DNA reads TGTGCCAGCAGCCGGACTAGCGGGGGGGCAGATACGCAGTATTTT. Protein: CASSRTSGGADTQYF.

The chain recombines TRBV7-3 with TRBJ2-6; D gene unclear. Trimming pared 2 bases from V and 0 bases from J, leaving 5 bases between. The germline CDR1 and CDR2 sequences are SGHTA and FQGTGA. There are 15 residues in the CDR3. CDR3 in DNA: TGTGCCAGCAGCTTAGCGGCCTCTGGGGCCAACGTCCTGACTTTC. Translating gives CASSLAASGANVLTF.